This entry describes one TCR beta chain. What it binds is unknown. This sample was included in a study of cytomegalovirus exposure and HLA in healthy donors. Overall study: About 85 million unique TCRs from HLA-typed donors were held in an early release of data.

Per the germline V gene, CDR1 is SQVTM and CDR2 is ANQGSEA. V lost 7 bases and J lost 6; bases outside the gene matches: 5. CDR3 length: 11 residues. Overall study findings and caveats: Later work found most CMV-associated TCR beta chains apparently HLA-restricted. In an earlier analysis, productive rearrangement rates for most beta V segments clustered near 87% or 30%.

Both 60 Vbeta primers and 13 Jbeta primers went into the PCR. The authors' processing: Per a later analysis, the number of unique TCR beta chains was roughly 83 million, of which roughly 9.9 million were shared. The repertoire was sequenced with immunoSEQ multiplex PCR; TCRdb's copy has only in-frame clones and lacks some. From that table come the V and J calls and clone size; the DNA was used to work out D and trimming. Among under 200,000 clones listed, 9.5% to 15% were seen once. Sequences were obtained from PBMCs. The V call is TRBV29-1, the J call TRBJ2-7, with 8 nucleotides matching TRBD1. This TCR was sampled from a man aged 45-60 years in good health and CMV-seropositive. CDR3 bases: TGCAGCGCCTGGACAGGGACCGAGCAGTACTTC. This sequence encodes CSAWTGTEQYF.